The clone carrying this T cell receptor beta chain was seen a handful of times. Markers CD45RO/CCR7/CD25/CD127/CD95/CD27 served to sort CD4+ naive, central memory, regulatory and stem cell-like memory cells. Sequenced material consisted of expressed TCRB transcripts (all of the isolated RNA was reverse transcribed). Generated by immunoSEQ multiplex PCR, the TCRdb table keeps only in-frame clones and is missing some. The sample holds fewer than 350,000 clones, 20% seen once. The CDR3 length is 14 residues. Germline lookup yields CDR1 KGHSH and CDR2 LQKENI. The V gene lost 3 bases and the J gene lost 3 bases, with 11 bases spanning the gap. The data stem from a study of beta chain features in type 1 diabetes.

The chain is built from TRBV18 and TRBJ1-2; the D gene is possibly TRBD1 (5 bases). The sequence came from a woman aged 18-29 years in good health. Material: naive CD4+ T cells from blood. CDR3 protein: CASSPGRVDYGYTF. DNA for the CDR3: TGTGCCAGCTCACCCGGCAGGGTGGACTATGGCTACACCTTC.